What follows are 14 T cell receptor beta chains derived from one specimen sequenced in a study of T cells after yellow fever vaccination. TCRdb itself ran the 5' RACE reads through MiXCR, one entry per CDR3 protein. This table holds some 300,000 distinct CDR3 sequences, 3.6% found once. This specimen consisted of PBMCs, obtained on the day of the yellow fever booster vaccination. These TCRs come from a man younger than 30 who received the YFV17D yellow fever vaccine.

This clonotype has at least ten counts. V gene TRBV7-2 combines with J gene TRBJ2-5, with D tentatively TRBD1 or TRBD2 (6 bases each). CDR3 length equals 15 residues. Germline-derived CDR1 and CDR2 are SGHTA and FQGNSA. V dropped 5 bases and J dropped 4 bases, with 17 bases sitting between them. The CDR3 DNA reads TGTGCCAGCAGCCCCGTTGGGGGGCGCCTAGAGACCCAGTACTTC. This encodes CASSPVGGRLETQYF.

This clonotype was counted ten times or more. This chain links TRBV4-3 with TRBJ2-4; D may be TRBD2 (5 bases). Between the trimmed V and J ends, which lost 0 bases and 3 bases, there was a span of 9 bases. Germline CDR1 is LGHNA and CDR2 is YSLEER. The CDR3 is 15 amino acids. The DNA of the CDR3 is TGCGCCAGCAGCCAAGATTACGCGGGCAAAAACATTCAGTACTTC. As protein: CASSQDYAGKNIQYF.

This clonotype was found many times. The chain uses TRBV4-2 and TRBJ2-5, with D tentatively TRBD1 or TRBD2 (6 bases each). Trimming took 1 base from V and 7 from J, leaving 7 bases between them. The germline V gene has CDR1 LGHNA and CDR2 YNFKEQ. The CDR3 has 12 amino acids. CDR3 protein: CASSQGGATQYF. The CDR3 region has the DNA TGTGCCAGCAGCCAAGGGGGGGCGACCCAGTACTTC.

Ten or more counts support this clonotype. This chain joins TRBV3-1 and TRBJ2-1, with TRBD2 matching over 11 bases. CDR3 length equals 13 residues. From germline, CDR1 is LGHDT and CDR2 YNNKEL (reference sequence). V was clipped by 2 bases and J by 15 bases; unmatched bases: 6. CDR3 in DNA: TGTGCCAGCAGCCAAACTAGCGGGGGTGTGCGGTTCTTC. Amino acid sequence: CASSQTSGGVRFF.

This clonotype was seen many times. The V gene is TRBV6-2 or TRBV6-3, the J gene TRBJ2-2; D remains ambiguous. Trimming left V 5 bases short and J 0 bases short, with 10 bases between. Germline loops: CDR1 MNHEY, CDR2 SVGEGT. The length of the CDR3 is 15 residues. CDR3 amino acids: CASSHRSPNTGELFF. The CDR3 bases are TGTGCCAGCAGTCACAGAAGCCCGAACACCGGGGAGCTGTTTTTT.

This clonotype was recorded many times. The chain recombines TRBV4-3 with TRBJ2-5, with D unresolved. The CDR3 runs 15 residues. Between the trimmed V and J ends, which lost 0 bases and 7 bases, there was a span of 15 bases. Germline CDR1 reads LGHNA; CDR2 reads YSLEER. The CDR3 DNA reads TGCGCCAGCAGCCAAGATAACCTAAGTTTCGGGACCCAGTACTTC. The encoded protein is CASSQDNLSFGTQYF.

In this sample, this clonotype turned up many times. The chain has TRBV7-2 and TRBJ2-2; 10 bases are a match to TRBD1. Germline V gene sequence: CDR1 SGHTA, CDR2 FQGNSA. The CDR3 spans 17 residues. Losses at the gene ends were 5 bases for V and 6 bases for J; bases not matched to a gene: 12. The CDR3 DNA reads TGTGCCAGCAGCCCCCGTGACAGGGGGCGTATTCCCGGGGAGCTGTTTTTT. This codes for CASSPRDRGRIPGELFF.

The CDR3 DNA reads as TGTGCCAGCAGTTTGGGAGAAATCTACGAGCAGTACGTC. Its protein is CASSLGEIYEQYV. The V call is TRBV6-6, the J call TRBJ2-7, with D possibly matching TRBD2 (5 bases). CDR3 size: 13 residues. The V end lost 4 bases, the J end lost 3 bases, and 10 bases lay between the germline ends. Germline V gives CDR1 MNHNY, CDR2 SVGAGI (reference sequence).

This clonotype was counted only a few times. V is TRBV7-2 and J is TRBJ1-2; D is undetermined. This CDR3 comprises 15 residues. Germline loops: CDR1 SGHTA, CDR2 FQGNSA. Trimming cost V 1 base and J 2 bases, with 11 bases left between them. The CDR3 protein is CASSLGRVQNYGYTF. The DNA of the CDR3 is TGTGCCAGCAGCTTAGGCCGAGTCCAAAACTATGGCTACACCTTC.

This clonotype has only a few counts. V gene TRBV4-1 combines with J gene TRBJ2-1; D possibly matches TRBD1 or TRBD2 (5 bases each). With 4 bases removed from V and 10 bases from J, the gap between germline ends came to 11 bases. The CDR3 loop spans 12 amino acids. Germline V gene sequence: CDR1 MGHRA, CDR2 YSYEKL. CDR3 amino acids: CASSRVWGEQFF. Here the CDR3 DNA reads TGCGCCAGCAGCCGAGTATGGGGGGAGCAGTTCTTC.

Note on this clonotype: With a much larger clone just one base away, this may be a read error. J is TRBJ1-6 and V is TRBV7-2, with TRBD1 identical over 9 bases. Germline CDR1 reads SGHTA; CDR2 reads FQGNSA. CDR3 length equals 13 residues. The CDR3 coding sequence is TGTGCCAGCAGTCGACAGGGGGGGTCACCCATCCACTTT. As protein: CASSRQGGSPIHF. The entire variable domain, with the rest obtained from reference TRBV7-2 and TRBJ1-6, is as follows: GAGVSQSPSNKVTEKGKDVELRCDPISGHTALYWYRQSLGQGLEFLIYFQGNSAPDKSGLPSDRFSAERTGGSVSTLTIQRTQQEDSAVYLCASSRQGGSPIHFGNGTRLTVT.

The chain combines TRBV4-2 with TRBJ1-2, with D tentatively TRBD1 (5 bases). In germline, CDR1 is LGHNA, CDR2 YNFKEQ. Trimming left V 4 bases short and J 4 bases short, with 13 bases between. CDR3 length equals 14 residues. CDR3 in DNA: TGTGCCAGCAGCCCAAGCCCAGGGTTCTATGGCTACACCTTC. Its translation is CASSPSPGFYGYTF.

Ten or more counts support this clonotype. The V call is TRBV4-3, the J call TRBJ1-1; perhaps TRBD1 as D (6 bases). Germline V lookup: CDR1 LGHNA, CDR2 YSLEER. The CDR3 extends over 14 amino acids. The ends were cut back, 1 base at V and 3 bases at J, with 9 bases in the middle. For the CDR3, the DNA is TGCGCCAGCAGCCAAGCAGGGGTCGACACTGAAGCTTTCTTT. As protein: CASSQAGVDTEAFF.

The sample holds a few counts of this clonotype. The V gene is TRBV7-2, the J gene TRBJ2-6; D is unresolved. Germline V lookup: CDR1 SGHTA, CDR2 FQGNSA. This CDR3 has 15 residues. V shed 5 bases and J shed 4 bases, with 12 bases lying between them. The CDR3 reads CASSEKSWGANVLTF. CDR3 coding DNA: TGTGCCAGCAGCGAAAAAAGTTGGGGGGCCAACGTCCTGACTTTC.